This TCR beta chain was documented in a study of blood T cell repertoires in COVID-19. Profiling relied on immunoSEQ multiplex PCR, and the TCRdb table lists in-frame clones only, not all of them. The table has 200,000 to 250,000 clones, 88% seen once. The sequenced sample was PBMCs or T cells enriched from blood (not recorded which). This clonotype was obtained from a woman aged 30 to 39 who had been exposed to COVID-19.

CDR3 loop: CASSISGGDYNEQFF. CDR3 sequence (DNA): TGTGCCAGTAGTATTAGCGGAGGGGACTACAATGAGCAGTTCTTC. This chain links TRBV19 with TRBJ2-1, with TRBD2 as a possible D gene (6 bases). Germline CDR1 reads LNHDA; CDR2 reads SQIVND (reference sequence). The CDR3 has 15 amino acids. Trimming shortened V by 3 bases and J by 3 bases, and 12 bases separated the two germline ends.